One T cell receptor beta chain is described in this entry. Germline assignment: CDR1 SNHLY and CDR2 FYNNEI. The V end lost 4 bases, the J end lost 1 base, and 7 bases lay between the germline ends. The CDR3 length is 13 residues. The sample is drawn from a study of blood T cell repertoires in COVID-19. Clones were sequenced by immunoSEQ multiplex PCR, and TCRdb holds only the in-frame ones, with some missing. The table has about 200,000 clones, about 82% seen once. This sequence joins TRBV2 and TRBJ1-1; no reliable D call. The clonotype was recovered from a man in his sixties with COVID-19, enrolled during active disease. Source material: peripheral blood. As DNA, the CDR3 is TGTGCCAGCAGTGTGCCAGGGAACACTGAAGCTTTCTTT. Translated, it gives CASSVPGNTEAFF.